One T cell receptor beta chain is described in this entry. Its antigen is unidentified. Sequencing targeted expressed TCRB transcripts, as all isolated RNA had been reverse transcribed. The read count averaged roughly 4 million across naive, central memory and regulatory T cell samples. Assay used: immunoSEQ multiplex PCR; TCRdb lists only in-frame clones, some missing. The sample shows about 640,000 clones, under 15% of them seen only once. Cell sorting via CD45RO/CCR7/CD25/CD127/CD95/CD27 was performed to obtain CD4+ naive, central memory, regulatory and stem cell-like memory cells. The data derive from a study of beta chain features in type 1 diabetes. For the study at large: Examination covered some 99,000,000 sorted cells spanning all samples. The study's findings and limits: Researchers report that Type 1 diabetes patients had moderately but significantly shorter TCRB CDR3s across all four CD4+ subsets. Lower insertion and higher deletion counts appeared at VDJ junctions in type 1 diabetes patients.

CDR1 is SGHTA, CDR2 FQGNSA, per germline. The germline V and J ends were trimmed by 4 bases and 3 bases, with 12 bases remaining between them. The length of the CDR3 is 14 residues. The sample consisted of naive CD4+ T cells from blood. This TCR derives from a man aged 25-45 years with type 1 diabetes. The J gene is TRBJ1-2, the V gene TRBV7-2; tentatively, D is TRBD1 (5 bases). For the CDR3, the DNA is TGTGCCAGCAGCTCCCTAGGGGTCTACTATGGCTACACCTTC. Encoded protein: CASSSLGVYYGYTF.